This record covers a single T cell receptor beta chain. What it binds is unknown. These data belong to a study of shared clonotypes between healthy human individuals. The table came from immunoSEQ multiplex PCR; TCRdb's copy has only in-frame clones and leaves some out. Here the sample spans 2 million to 2.5 million clones, about 94% being singletons. Study-level points and caveats: Despite large depth, sorted-subset datasets appeared incompletely sequenced. Naive CD4 clonotypes were shared across a few donors at about 5%. Compared with memory subsets, naive subsets generally had larger estimated richness. Exclusively blood specimens were collected; tissue repertoires likely differ.

Germline trimming cut 3 bases from V and 2 bases from J; bases unmatched to any gene: 5. CDR3 length: 17 amino acids. Germline V lookup: CDR1 MDHEN, CDR2 SYDVKM. The TCR comes from a man younger than 35 in good health. V gene TRBV28 combines with J gene TRBJ2-2, with 11 bases lining up with TRBD2. Sequencing was carried out using naive CD4+ T cells sorted from blood. The subset: CD45RA+ positively selected. DNA for the CDR3: TGTGCCAGCAGTTTTACCCTAGCGGGGGGTAACACCGGGGAGCTGTTTTTT. Translating gives CASSFTLAGGNTGELFF.